The 27 T cell receptor beta chains below come from one sample, sequenced in a study of OX40 agonist ivuxolimab in advanced cancers. Assay used: immunoSEQ multiplex PCR; TCRdb lists only in-frame clones, some missing. Here the sample spans just under 85,000 clones, 75% to 90% being singletons. Sequencing used CD4+ or CD8+ T cells sorted from blood, obtained in a trial of the OX40 agonist ivuxolimab. The receptor source for this set is an adult with an advanced solid tumor such as melanoma, head and neck, liver or kidney cancer.

The CDR3 spells CASSRNGLPNIITDTQYF. The CDR3 DNA follows: TGCGCCAGCAGCCGAAATGGGCTTCCCAACATAATCACAGATACGCAGTATTTT. V usage is TRBV4-1 and J usage is TRBJ2-3; D unclear. The V gene lost 4 bases and the J gene lost 2 bases, with 22 bases spanning the gap. The CDR3 is 18 residues long. Germline CDR1 reads MGHRA; CDR2 reads YSYEKL.

Worth noting for this clone: At one boundary the junction diverges from the germline segment, which might be a read error. V gene TRBV19 combines with J gene TRBJ1-2, with TRBD1 identical over 7 bases. The germline V gene encodes CDR1 LNHDA and CDR2 SQIVND (reference sequence). CDR3 size: 12 residues. The CDR3 loop is CVRGTDDYGYTF. The CDR3 bases are TGCGTCAGGGGGACAGATGACTATGGCTACACCTTC.

The gene calls are TRBV27 and TRBJ2-2; TRBD1 might be the D (6 bases). Trimming cost V 3 bases and J 4 bases, with 15 bases left between them. Germline loops: CDR1 MNHEY, CDR2 SMNVEV (reference sequence). CDR3 length equals 16 residues. CDR3 loop: CASSFAGTSGTGELFF. The CDR3 DNA sequence: TGTGCCAGCAGTTTCGCCGGGACATCGGGCACCGGGGAGCTGTTTTTT.

The rearrangement uses TRBV18 and TRBJ2-7; 7 bases match TRBD1. This CDR3 contains 14 residues. Germline V gene lookup returns CDR1 KGHSH and CDR2 LQKENI. V lost 3 bases, J lost 2 bases, and 4 bases stayed unmatched. CDR3 amino acids: CASSPTGPPYEQYF. The CDR3, as DNA: TGTGCCAGCTCACCGACAGGGCCCCCCTACGAGCAGTACTTC.

The chain uses TRBV7-6 and TRBJ1-6; no definite D call. Germline values: CDR1 SGHVS, CDR2 FNYEAQ. Trimming shortened V by 0 bases and J by 7 bases, and 7 bases separated the two germline ends. The CDR3 totals 14 residues. The CDR3 protein is CASSLALRNSPLHF. The DNA of the CDR3 is TGTGCCAGCAGCTTAGCGCTGAGGAATTCACCCCTCCACTTT.

This chain uses TRBV11-2 with TRBJ1-2; 7 bases fit TRBD1. Trimming took 0 bases from V and 4 from J; bases not matched to a gene: 5. Germline V lookup: CDR1 SGHAT, CDR2 FQNNGV. CDR3 length equals 15 residues. The CDR3 sequence is CASSLDPGTVYGYTF. The CDR3, as DNA: TGTGCCAGCAGCTTAGACCCCGGGACAGTCTATGGCTACACCTTC.

The chain links TRBV9 to TRBJ2-7; D gene uncertain. CDR1 and CDR2 from the germline V gene are SGDLS and YYNGEE. With 0 bases removed from V and 2 bases from J, the gap between germline ends came to 9 bases. The CDR3 extends over 14 amino acids. The CDR3 DNA sequence: TGTGCCAGCAGCGTAGGTCATAGTACCTACGAGCAGTACTTC. Its translation is CASSVGHSTYEQYF.

The rearrangement uses TRBV9 and TRBJ2-1; D might be TRBD1 or TRBD2, each matching 5 bases. CDR1 SGDLS and CDR2 YYNGEE come from the germline V gene. Deletions cut 2 bases from V and 5 bases from J, with 11 bases between. CDR3 length: 14 residues. The CDR3 DNA follows: TGTGCCAGCAGCGTGCCCGGGGCGCACAATGAGCAGTTCTTC. It yields the protein CASSVPGAHNEQFF.

This clone was observed a handful of times. The CDR3 bases are TGTGCCAGCAGTGAAGGACAGTACCAAGAGACCCAGTACTTC. It codes for CASSEGQYQETQYF. The gene calls are TRBV6-1 and TRBJ2-5; D possibly corresponds to TRBD1 (5 bases). With 1 base removed from V and 0 bases from J, the gap between germline ends came to 6 bases. Per the germline V gene, CDR1 is MNHNS and CDR2 is SASEGT. CDR3 size: 14 residues.

CDR3 nucleotides: TGTGCCAGCAGTGATCTCCGGGACAGGGTAACCTACGAGCAGTACTTC. Its translation is CASSDLRDRVTYEQYF. V gene TRBV2 combines with J gene TRBJ2-7; 9 bases agree with TRBD1. CDR1 and CDR2 from the germline V gene are SNHLY and FYNNEI. The CDR3 runs to 16 residues. The V and J ends lost 3 bases and 2 bases, in that order; junction bases with no gene match: 8.

The chain has TRBV5-1 and TRBJ1-4; 7 bases match TRBD1. V was clipped by 3 bases and J by 5 bases; unmatched bases: 7. CDR3 length: 15 residues. Germline V gene data show CDR1 as SGHRS and CDR2 as YFSETQ. The CDR3, as DNA: TGCGCCAGCAGCTCCCCCGGGACAGCAAATGAAAAACTGTTTTTT. Translation: CASSSPGTANEKLFF.

The chain employs TRBV4-3 and TRBJ2-3; 8 bases fit TRBD2. This CDR3 comprises 16 residues. Germline V CDR1 and CDR2: LGHNA, YSLEER. V trimming: 4 bases; J trimming: 3 bases; junction bases outside the gene matches: 9. CDR3 nucleotide sequence: TGCGCCAGCAGCCTTCTGGGACTAGGGAGGACAGATACGCAGTATTTT. Encoded protein: CASSLLGLGRTDTQYF.

This clone was recorded only once. The chain carries TRBV27 and TRBJ1-2; 7 bases are shared with TRBD1. Germline CDR1 reads MNHEY; CDR2 reads SMNVEV (reference sequence). V dropped 6 bases and J dropped 0; count of bases not matched to a gene: 4. The CDR3 is 14 residues long. CDR3 sequence reads: CASRRDSANYGYTF. DNA for the CDR3: TGTGCCAGCAGGAGGGACAGCGCTAACTATGGCTACACCTTC.

V and J are TRBV11-2 and TRBJ2-1; D tentatively reads TRBD1 or TRBD2 (5 bases each). Germline V gives CDR1 SGHAT, CDR2 FQNNGV. Trimming pared 3 bases from V and 8 bases from J, leaving 11 bases between. The length of the CDR3 is 13 residues. The CDR3 nucleotides read TGTGCCAGCAGCTTCTCCGGGGACCATGAGCAGTTCTTC. It encodes CASSFSGDHEQFF. The variable domain in full, completed from reference TRBV11-2 and TRBJ2-1, reads EAGVAQSPRYKIIEKRQSVAFWCNPISGHATLYWYQQILGQGPKLLIQFQNNGVVDDSQLPKDRFSAERLKGVDSTLKIQPAKLEDSAVYLCASSFSGDHEQFFGPGTRLTVL.

The CDR3 region is CATSTGANEKLFF. The DNA for the CDR3 is TGTGCCACCTCGACAGGCGCTAATGAAAAACTGTTTTTT. The rearrangement links TRBV2 to TRBJ1-4; D possibly corresponds to TRBD1 (6 bases). Germline CDR1 reads SNHLY; CDR2 reads FYNNEI. The CDR3 covers 13 residues. Trimming removed 10 bases at V and 3 bases at J, with 12 bases between.

The chain couples TRBV30 to TRBJ1-2, with a weak D call TRBD1 (5 bases). Germline CDR1 GTSNPN, CDR2 SVGIG (reference sequence). This CDR3 spans 12 amino acids. Between the trimmed V and J ends, which lost 0 bases and 4 bases, there was a span of 6 bases. The CDR3 loop is CAWSVQGYGYTF. The CDR3 DNA sequence: TGTGCCTGGAGTGTGCAGGGCTATGGCTACACCTTC.

The chain links TRBV12-5 to TRBJ2-5; 7 bases are shared with TRBD2. V dropped 0 bases and J dropped 1; count of bases not matched to a gene: 8. This CDR3 region has 17 residues. CDR1 and CDR2 from the germline V gene are LGHNT and FRNRAP. The CDR3 DNA is TGTGCTAGTGGTTTGGTACAGACTAGCCCTCTCCAAGAGACCCAGTACTTC. Protein: CASGLVQTSPLQETQYF. Combining the CDR3 with reference TRBV12-5 and TRBJ2-5 gives the whole variable domain DARVTQTPRHKVTEMGQEVTMRCQPILGHNTVFWYRQTMMQGLELLAYFRNRAPLDDSGMPKDRFSAEMPDATLATLKIQPSEPRDSAVYFCASGLVQTSPLQETQYFGPGTRLLVL.

The J gene is TRBJ2-3, the V gene TRBV7-2, with D possibly being TRBD2 (5 bases). Germline CDR1 is SGHTA and CDR2 is FQGNSA. The V end was cut by 4 bases, the J end by 2 bases, with 7 bases between. The CDR3 is made up of 13 amino acids. CDR3 loop: CASSSRVTDTQYF. CDR3 DNA sequence: TGTGCCAGCAGCTCGAGGGTCACAGATACGCAGTATTTT.

The rearrangement joins TRBV7-9 to TRBJ1-1; 8 bases are a match to TRBD1. CDR3 length equals 15 residues. V lost 1 base, J lost 1 base, and 2 bases stayed unmatched. Germline CDR1 and CDR2: SEHNR and FQNEAQ (reference sequence). The CDR3 nucleotides are TGTGCCAGCAGCTTAGGGGGGACAGGGAACACTGAAGCTTTCTTT. The encoded protein is CASSLGGTGNTEAFF.

CDR3 in amino acids: CASSQEPTASYEQYF. The CDR3 nucleotides are TGCGCCAGCAGCCAAGAGCCGACAGCTTCCTACGAGCAGTACTTC. This chain connects TRBV4-1 to TRBJ2-7; a weak D match, TRBD1 (5 bases). The V and J ends lost 0 bases and 1 base respectively, with 10 bases between them. Germline CDR1 MGHRA, CDR2 YSYEKL. The CDR3 extends over 15 amino acids.

V and J are TRBV5-5 and TRBJ2-3; D possibly corresponds to TRBD1 (7 bases). The CDR3 has 14 amino acids. V lost 3 bases and J 0 bases, leaving 8 bases between the germline ends. Germline CDR1 SGHKS, CDR2 YYEKEE (reference sequence). The CDR3 here is CASSSGGSTDTQYF. CDR3 DNA: TGTGCCAGCAGCTCAGGGGGGAGCACAGATACGCAGTATTTT.

The rearrangement links TRBV11-1 to TRBJ2-2; maybe TRBD2 (6 bases). V was cut by 0 bases and J by 0 bases, with 14 bases left in between. There are 18 residues in the CDR3. From germline, CDR1 is SGHAT and CDR2 FQDESV (reference sequence). The CDR3 loop is CASSLAAIAEANTGELFF. The CDR3 coding sequence is TGTGCCAGCAGCTTAGCGGCGATAGCGGAAGCGAACACCGGGGAGCTGTTTTTT.

The chain employs TRBV2 and TRBJ1-2, with 11 bases matching TRBD1. CDR1 SNHLY and CDR2 FYNNEI come from the germline V gene. The CDR3 spans 13 residues. V shed 6 bases and J 7 bases; nucleotides not matched to a gene: 4. DNA for the CDR3: TGTGCCAGCAGCGGACAGGGGGCGGGTGGCTACACCTTC. Protein sequence: CASSGQGAGGYTF.

This clone was counted between two and nine times. The chain carries TRBV6-5 and TRBJ1-6, with 8 bases identical to TRBD1. The CDR3 consists of 15 residues. With V trimmed by 2 bases and J by 5 bases, 2 bases remained unmatched. Germline lookup yields CDR1 MNHEY and CDR2 SVGAGI. CDR3 bases: TGTGCCAGCAGTTACCCAGGGGGCAATAATTCACCCCTCCACTTT. Its translation: CASSYPGGNNSPLHF.

The chain couples TRBV6-1 to TRBJ1-2, with a weak D call TRBD1 (5 bases). The length of the CDR3 is 16 residues. V lost 1 base and J 5 bases, leaving 17 bases between the germline ends. Germline CDR1 is MNHNS and CDR2 is SASEGT. CDR3 nucleotide sequence: TGTGCCAGCAGTGAAGATGGGGGACCGGGTGGGTATGGCTACACCTTC. This codes for CASSEDGGPGGYGYTF.

The chain uses TRBV7-2 and TRBJ1-3; D might be TRBD1 (5 bases). Trimming cost V 0 bases and J 2 bases, with 11 bases left between them. Per germline, CDR1 SGHTA and CDR2 FQGNSA. CDR3 length: 16 amino acids. The CDR3 loop reads CASSLAKGRAGNTIYF. The CDR3 DNA follows: TGTGCCAGCAGCTTAGCGAAGGGCAGGGCTGGAAACACCATATATTTT.

This clone has only one observation. This chain connects TRBV2 to TRBJ2-2; D perhaps matches TRBD1 (5 bases). The CDR3 has 13 residues. Trimming took off 4 bases at V and 6 bases at J, with 9 bases between the two ends. Germline values: CDR1 SNHLY, CDR2 FYNNEI. Here the CDR3 reads CASSGFRAGELFF. For the CDR3, the DNA is TGTGCCAGCAGTGGCTTCAGGGCCGGGGAGCTGTTTTTT.